A single sample is the source of the 23 T cell receptor beta chains below, sequenced in a study of CDR3 diversity in severe acne. Using its own MiXCR run on the PCR reads, TCRdb lists one record per CDR3 protein. The sample has about 97,000 distinct CDR3 sequences, 51% seen once; the top ten hold under 15%. Material: blood. The origin of the receptors is a male donor with acne.

The chain has TRBV11-2 and TRBJ2-5; D is unclear. CDR3 size: 12 residues. V was shortened by 7 bases and J by 4 bases, with 10 bases between the two germline ends. Germline CDR1 and CDR2: SGHAT and FQNNGV. In DNA form, the CDR3 reads TGTGCCAGCAAAGGCTACACAGAGACCCAGTACTTC. This encodes CASKGYTETQYF.

The chain is built from TRBV7-3 and TRBJ2-3; D might be TRBD1 or TRBD2, each matching 5 bases. Germline-derived CDR1 and CDR2 are SGHTA and FQGTGA. This CDR3 has 15 residues. Trimming pared 2 bases from V and 6 bases from J, leaving 15 bases between. The CDR3 sequence is CASSLGDASYDTQYF. Here the CDR3 DNA reads TGTGCCAGCAGCTTAGGGGACGCCTCCTACGATACGCAGTATTTT. Using reference TRBV7-3 and TRBJ2-3 for the parts outside the CDR3, the full variable domain is GAGVSQTPSNKVTEKGKYVELRCDPISGHTALYWYRQSLGQGPEFLIYFQGTGAADDSGLPNDRFFAVRPEGSVSTLKIQRTERGDSAVYLCASSLGDASYDTQYFGPGTRLTVL.

Many counts were recorded for this clonotype. The chain links TRBV19 to TRBJ2-7, with TRBD1 identical over 7 bases. The CDR3 runs 15 residues. The ends lost 5 bases at V and 5 bases at J; junction bases unmatched: 12. Germline CDR1 is LNHDA and CDR2 is SQIVND (reference sequence). CDR3 loop: CASSARQGPRDEQYF. The CDR3 nucleotides are TGTGCCAGTAGTGCTCGACAGGGACCAAGGGACGAGCAGTACTTC.

This clonotype was seen repeatedly, ten times or more. The chain combines TRBV12-3 or TRBV12-4 with TRBJ2-3; tentatively, D is TRBD2 (6 bases). The CDR3 has 13 amino acids. The V end was cut by 8 bases, the J end by 6 bases, with 15 bases between. The DNA for the CDR3 is TGTGCCAGCCGGGGCGAGGGGAGGGATACGCAGTATTTT. Its protein is CASRGEGRDTQYF.

About this clonotype itself: Given a much more abundant clone one base away, this may be a read error. The chain carries TRBV6-1 and TRBJ1-1; D gene uncertain. The CDR3 sequence is 12 residues long. With 6 bases removed from V and 10 bases from J, the gap between germline ends came to 15 bases. The germline gives CDR1 MNHNS, CDR2 SASEGT. DNA for the CDR3: TGTGCCAGCAGCGCTCAACGGGGAAGAGCTTTCTTT. Its protein product is CASSAQRGRAFF.

About this clonotype itself: A much larger clone is a single base away; this may be a read error. The chain recombines TRBV11-2 with TRBJ2-1; D not resolved. Germline V CDR1 and CDR2: SGHAT, FQNNGV. The CDR3 is 11 residues long. With 0 bases removed from V and 12 bases from J, the gap between germline ends came to 6 bases. DNA of the CDR3: TGTGCCAGCAGCTTAGAGGTAGGGCAGTTCTTC. Translation gives CASSLEVGQFF.

In the case of this clonotype: A much larger clone differs from this one at a single base, so this may be a read error. The rearrangement joins TRBV4-2 to TRBJ2-1, with D possibly being TRBD1 or TRBD2 (5 bases each). Germline CDR1 reads LGHNA; CDR2 reads YNFKEQ. V lost 0 bases and J 2 bases, leaving 8 bases between the germline ends. The CDR3 has 15 residues. The CDR3 DNA reads as TGTGCCAGCAGCCAAGACCTGGGGGCCTACAATGAGCAGTTCTTC. Amino acid sequence: CASSQDLGAYNEQFF.

This clonotype was detected once. This sequence joins TRBV7-6 and TRBJ2-7, with D possibly being TRBD1 (6 bases). Deletions cut 5 bases from V and 5 bases from J, with 16 bases between. The germline V gene encodes CDR1 SGHVS and CDR2 FNYEAQ. CDR3 length: 14 amino acids. CDR3 amino acids: CASSLSRGIDEQYF. The CDR3 bases are TGTGCCAGCAGCCTATCCAGGGGAATTGACGAGCAGTACTTC.

The gene calls are TRBV20-1 and TRBJ2-7; TRBD2 is a possible D gene (6 bases). The CDR3 consists of 14 residues. V was trimmed by 1 base and J by 1 base, leaving 11 bases between them. Looked up from germline, CDR1 is DFQATT and CDR2 is SNEGSKA (reference sequence). The CDR3, as DNA: TGCAGTGCTAGAGGCCGGGGGACGTCCTACGAGCAGTACTTC. Its translation is CSARGRGTSYEQYF.

The chain couples TRBV11-2 to TRBJ1-2; D not certain. The CDR3 is made up of 15 amino acids. Trimming removed 2 bases from V and 5 bases from J, with 15 bases in between. CDR1 and CDR2 (germline): SGHAT, FQNNGV. The CDR3 DNA is TGTGCCAGCAGCTTATACGCGGGCCTATGGTATGGCTACACCTTC. It yields the protein CASSLYAGLWYGYTF.

This clonotype was observed once. V gene TRBV6-1 combines with J gene TRBJ1-5; D is perhaps TRBD1 (5 bases). Germline loops: CDR1 MNHNS, CDR2 SASEGT. Trimming cost V 6 bases and J 0 bases, with 12 bases left between them. The CDR3 spans 15 residues. CDR3 residues: CASRSWDRSNQPQHF. The CDR3 region has the DNA TGTGCCAGCAGGTCCTGGGACCGTAGCAATCAGCCCCAGCATTTT.

This clonotype was observed a handful of times. The rearrangement links TRBV29-1 to TRBJ2-5; TRBD1 or TRBD2 may be the D gene (7 bases each). The CDR3 extends over 17 amino acids. Trimming shortened V by 5 bases and J by 3 bases, and 25 bases separated the two germline ends. Germline CDR1 reads SQVTM; CDR2 reads ANQGSEA. Here the CDR3 DNA reads TGCAGCGTTTCGACAGGGAGGGACAATTCGGGAGAAGAGACCCAGTACTTC. It is translated as CSVSTGRDNSGEETQYF.

The genes are TRBV25-1 and TRBJ1-4; D is possibly TRBD1 (5 bases). This CDR3 is built from 15 residues. V was pared by 1 base and J by 4 bases, with 10 bases between. CDR1 and CDR2 from the germline V gene are MGHDK and SYGVNS. The CDR3 bases are TGTGCCAGCAGTGAATTGAGGGGAGGTAATGAAAAACTGTTTTTT. Translation gives CASSELRGGNEKLFF.

V and J are TRBV20-1 and TRBJ2-5; a weak D match, TRBD2 (7 bases). V gave up 6 bases and J gave up 7 bases, with 15 bases separating them. CDR3 length: 12 amino acids. Per germline, CDR1 DFQATT and CDR2 SNEGSKA (reference sequence). The chain's CDR3 is CSAWGRGATQYF. CDR3 DNA sequence: TGCAGTGCCTGGGGACGGGGGGCGACCCAGTACTTC.

Worth noting for this clonotype: The conserved final phenylalanine or tryptophan is absent from the CDR3, which likely points to a read error. The chain has TRBV9 and TRBJ1-4; no clear D gene. Germline V lookup: CDR1 SGDLS, CDR2 YYNGEE. CDR3 size: 14 residues. V dropped 2 bases and J dropped 4 bases, with 9 bases sitting between them. The CDR3 coding sequence is TGTGCCAGCAGCGTTAGTACTGATAATGAAAAACTGTTTCTT. Protein sequence: CASSVSTDNEKLFL.

This chain links TRBV6-5 with TRBJ2-5; 10 bases align to TRBD2. This CDR3 comprises 14 residues. V was clipped by 8 bases and J by 5 bases; unmatched bases: 8. Germline V gene data show CDR1 as MNHEY and CDR2 as SVGAGI. The CDR3 region is CASASGSLWETQYF. For the CDR3, the DNA is TGTGCCAGCGCTAGCGGGAGTCTATGGGAGACCCAGTACTTC.

The chain combines TRBV5-6 with TRBJ1-1; TRBD1 might be the D (6 bases). This CDR3 is built from 14 residues. The ends were cut back, 0 bases at V and 4 bases at J, with 10 bases in the middle. Germline V gene sequence: CDR1 SGHDT, CDR2 YYEEEE. The CDR3 DNA follows: TGTGCCAGCAGCTTGGGGGGGGGCATCACTGAAGCTTTCTTT. It translates to CASSLGGGITEAFF.

This clonotype was picked up a small number of times. The chain links TRBV27 to TRBJ1-2; D not resolved. Between the trimmed V and J ends, which lost 2 bases and 6 bases, there was a span of 19 bases. CDR3 length: 16 amino acids. The V gene's germline CDR1 is MNHEY and CDR2 SMNVEV (reference sequence). The CDR3 here is CASSLLSGRRKDGYTF. The CDR3 DNA follows: TGTGCCAGCAGTTTACTGTCGGGGAGAAGAAAGGATGGCTACACCTTC.

This clonotype was observed a few times. A much bigger clone sits one base away, suggesting this may be a read error. The V and J genes are TRBV7-2 and TRBJ2-7; 8 bases align to TRBD2. The CDR3 has 13 amino acids. Germline CDR1 is SGHTA and CDR2 is FQGNSA. Trimming removed 5 bases from V and 4 bases from J; junction bases left unmatched: 4. Here the CDR3 reads CASSLTSGYEQYF. The CDR3 nucleotides read TGTGCCAGCAGCCTCACTAGCGGATACGAGCAGTACTTC.

Details on this clonotype: Since a much larger clone is just one base distant, this may be a read error. V gene TRBV5-8 combines with J gene TRBJ2-3; tentative D call: TRBD2 (6 bases). Trimming removed 6 bases from V and 2 bases from J, with 13 bases in between. CDR1 and CDR2 from the germline V gene are SGHTS and YDEGEE. There are 14 residues in the CDR3. CDR3 in amino acids: CASNPGLYTDTQYF. CDR3 bases: TGTGCCAGCAACCCGGGACTGTACACAGATACGCAGTATTTT.

The rearrangement links TRBV6-1 to TRBJ2-2, with D uncertain. Germline loops: CDR1 MNHNS, CDR2 SASEGT. Deletions cut 3 bases from V and 6 bases from J, with 14 bases between. The CDR3 consists of 15 residues. The CDR3 bases are TGTGCCAGCAGTGATTCTAGGGTCCACGCCGGGGAGCTGTTTTTT. Its translation is CASSDSRVHAGELFF.

This clonotype was detected only a few times. This chain joins TRBV19 and TRBJ1-5; D not certain. The CDR3 runs to 17 residues. V dropped 0 bases and J dropped 5 bases, with 17 bases sitting between them. The germline V gene has CDR1 LNHDA and CDR2 SQIVND (reference sequence). This chain's CDR3 is CASSIDQLFEADQPQHF. In DNA, the CDR3 is TGTGCCAGTAGTATAGATCAATTATTTGAAGCCGATCAGCCCCAGCATTTT.

In this sample, this clonotype turned up a few times. The rearrangement joins TRBV4-2 to TRBJ2-1; 7 bases match TRBD2. Unmatched junction bases numbered 13, after V lost 5 bases and J lost 3 bases. From germline, CDR1 is LGHNA and CDR2 YNFKEQ. This CDR3 contains 17 residues. The CDR3 loop reads CASSARSAQRGYNEQFF. The DNA for the CDR3 is TGTGCCAGCAGCGCAAGATCTGCCCAGCGGGGCTACAATGAGCAGTTCTTC.